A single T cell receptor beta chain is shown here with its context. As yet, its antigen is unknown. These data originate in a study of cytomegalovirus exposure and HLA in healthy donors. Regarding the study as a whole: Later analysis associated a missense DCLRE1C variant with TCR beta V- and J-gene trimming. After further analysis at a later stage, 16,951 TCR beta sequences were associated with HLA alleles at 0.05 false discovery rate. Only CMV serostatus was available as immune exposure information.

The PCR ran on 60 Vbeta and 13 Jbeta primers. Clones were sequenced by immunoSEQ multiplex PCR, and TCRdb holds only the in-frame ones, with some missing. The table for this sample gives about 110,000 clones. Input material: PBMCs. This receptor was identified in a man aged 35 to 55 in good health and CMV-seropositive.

The CDR3 region is CASSRRKTGTPTSYEQYF. The CDR3 DNA reads as TGTGCCAGCAGCCGACGCAAAACTGGGACACCGACCTCCTACGAGCAGTACTTC. The V gene is TRBV28, the J gene TRBJ2-7; possible D gene TRBD1, 6 bases. The germline gives CDR1 MDHEN, CDR2 SYDVKM. This CDR3 comprises 18 residues. V lost 6 bases to trimming and J lost 0 bases, with 24 bases between them.